The 25 T cell receptor beta chains in this list originate from one sample, sequenced in a study of blood T cell repertoires in COVID-19 (dated by TCRdb to 2020 to 2021). The library was made by the immunoSEQ multiplex PCR assay. TCRdb stores this immuneACCESS table with in-frame sequences only. Part of the clones is absent; in the studies checked, under half of the shortfall reflects unresolved V genes, and no reason is known for the rest. Present in this sample are under 250,000 clones, about nine tenths of which were seen just once. The ten largest clones represent roughly 0.79% of the sample. Material: peripheral blood. The source of these receptors is a young man with COVID-19, enrolled during active disease.

The chain carries TRBV3-1 (or the pseudogene TRBV3-2) and TRBJ1-6; D is possibly TRBD1 (5 bases). Germline loops: CDR1 LGHDT, CDR2 YNNKEL (reference sequence). The CDR3 length is 14 residues. Deletions cut 3 bases from V and 9 bases from J, with 12 bases between. CDR3 protein: CASSQGGSGSPLHF. The CDR3 nucleotides are TGTGCCAGCAGCCAGGGGGGTTCGGGTTCACCCCTCCACTTT.

The genes are TRBV6-6 and TRBJ1-3; D may be TRBD1 (6 bases). Trimming pared 2 bases from V and 0 bases from J, leaving 11 bases between. Germline CDR1 and CDR2: MNHNY and SVGAGI (reference sequence). The CDR3 sequence is 16 residues long. The CDR3 is CASSYQGRTSGNTIYF. For the CDR3, the DNA is TGTGCCAGCAGTTACCAGGGGCGTACCTCTGGAAACACCATATATTTT.

The rearrangement links TRBV6-4 to TRBJ1-6; 7 nucleotides match TRBD1. V shed 7 bases and J 0 bases; nucleotides not matched to a gene: 15. The germline gives CDR1 MRHNA, CDR2 SNTAGT. The CDR3 has 19 residues. Written as DNA, the CDR3 is TGTGCCAGCAACAGGGGCGCTCCTCACTTAAGCTCCTATAATTCACCCCTCCACTTT. It encodes CASNRGAPHLSSYNSPLHF.

CDR3 region: CASNYGYRQHGYTF. Written as DNA, the CDR3 is TGTGCCAGTAATTATGGCTACAGGCAGCATGGCTACACCTTC. This rearrangement joins TRBV19 to TRBJ1-2; possibly TRBD1 for D (5 bases). V dropped 7 bases and J dropped 6 bases, with 18 bases sitting between them. The CDR3 is made up of 14 amino acids. Germline CDR1 is LNHDA and CDR2 is SQIVND (reference sequence).

This chain links TRBV10-3 with TRBJ1-2, with 8 bases matching TRBD1. The germline V gene has CDR1 ENHRY and CDR2 SYGVKD. V trimming: 2 bases; J trimming: 5 bases; junction bases outside the gene matches: 7. CDR3 size: 15 residues. CDR3 residues: CAISEGDRRYYGYTF. In DNA form, the CDR3 reads TGTGCCATCAGTGAGGGGGACAGGCGGTATTATGGCTACACCTTC.

The chain employs TRBV21-1 and TRBJ1-2. TRBV21-1 is labeled a pseudogene. The CDR3 is made up of 15 amino acids. The CDR3 region is CASSTSRDTPYGYTF. In nucleotides, the CDR3 is TGTGCCAGCAGCACGTCCCGGGATACTCCCTATGGCTACACCTTC.

This rearrangement joins TRBV6-4 to TRBJ1-1; D gene uncertain. The V gene's germline CDR1 is MRHNA and CDR2 SNTAGT. The CDR3 runs to 15 residues. Trimming took off 6 bases at V and 1 base at J, with 15 bases between the two ends. The CDR3 DNA follows: TGTGCCAGCAGACAACCCCCGCCCTGGAACACTGAAGCTTTCTTT. Amino acid sequence: CASRQPPPWNTEAFF.

A single count supports this clone. The CDR3 region has the DNA TGTGCCAGCAGTGTGTTAGCGACCCAAGAGACCCAGTACTTC. This sequence encodes CASSVLATQETQYF. This sequence joins TRBV2 and TRBJ2-5; a possible D gene is TRBD2 (5 bases). The ends were cut back, 4 bases at V and 1 base at J, with 10 bases in the middle. Germline CDR1 and CDR2: SNHLY and FYNNEI. This CDR3 contains 14 residues.

The sample holds a few counts of this clone. V gene TRBV15 combines with J gene TRBJ2-5, with 9 bases matching TRBD1. CDR1 LNHNV and CDR2 YYDKDF come from the germline V gene (reference sequence). Losses at the gene ends were 0 bases for V and 2 bases for J; bases not matched to a gene: 4. CDR3 length: 16 amino acids. The CDR3 sequence is CATSRDRGQGQETQYF. For the CDR3, the DNA is TGTGCCACCAGCAGAGATAGAGGACAGGGGCAAGAGACCCAGTACTTC.

This sequence joins TRBV11-1 and TRBJ1-3; possible D gene TRBD1, 6 bases. CDR1 and CDR2 from the germline V gene are SGHAT and FQDESV (reference sequence). Trimming cost V 0 bases and J 4 bases, with 10 bases left between them. The CDR3 contains 15 residues. The CDR3 bases are TGTGCCAGCAGCTTAGCGGACAGCGCGGGAAACACCATATATTTT. Its translation is CASSLADSAGNTIYF.

This chain joins TRBV6-6 and TRBJ1-6; perhaps TRBD1 as D (6 bases). Germline lookup yields CDR1 MNHNY and CDR2 SVGAGI (reference sequence). This CDR3 contains 13 residues. V shed 2 bases and J shed 7 bases, with 6 bases lying between them. Here the CDR3 reads CASSYGQNSPLHF. The CDR3 coding sequence is TGTGCCAGCAGTTACGGACAGAATTCACCCCTCCACTTT.

This sequence joins TRBV11-2 and TRBJ2-5, with 11 bases aligning to TRBD2. CDR1 and CDR2 from the germline V gene are SGHAT and FQNNGV. V dropped 2 bases and J dropped 4; count of bases not matched to a gene: 0. This CDR3 region has 14 residues. CDR3 protein: CASSLLAGGETQYF. The CDR3 DNA reads TGTGCCAGCAGCTTACTAGCGGGGGGAGAGACCCAGTACTTC.

Written as DNA, the CDR3 is TGCGCCAGCAGCCAATTCTGGGGGGTGATCGGGCCTGGAAACACCATATATTTT. It codes for CASSQFWGVIGPGNTIYF. This chain uses TRBV4-1 with TRBJ1-3; tentatively, D is TRBD1 (5 bases). V was clipped by 2 bases and J by 2 bases, with 19 bases between them. Germline V gene sequence: CDR1 MGHRA, CDR2 YSYEKL. This CDR3 is 18 amino acids long.

The V gene is TRBV12-3 or TRBV12-4, the J gene TRBJ1-6, with TRBD1 identical over 10 bases. This CDR3 is 13 amino acids long. The V gene end was trimmed by 6 bases and the J gene end by 11 bases; junction bases not matched to a gene: 4. The CDR3 DNA follows: TGTGCCAGCAGCGCCGGGACAGGGGCACCCCTCCACTTT. Translating it yields CASSAGTGAPLHF.

Only a few counts were recorded for this clone. This chain links TRBV3-1 (or the pseudogene TRBV3-2) with TRBJ2-2, with TRBD2 identical over 7 bases. J was trimmed by 4 bases and V by 1 base; bases with no gene match: 3. The germline CDR1 and CDR2 sequences are LGHDT and YNNKEL (reference sequence). This CDR3 has 15 residues. CDR3 region: CASSQGLAATGELFF. Here the CDR3 DNA reads TGTGCCAGCAGCCAAGGGCTAGCGGCCACCGGGGAGCTGTTTTTT.

The V and J genes are TRBV10-1 and TRBJ2-2; D remains unclear. Per germline, CDR1 WNHNN and CDR2 SYGVQD (reference sequence). The CDR3 length is 15 residues. V was clipped by 0 bases and J by 5 bases, with 10 bases between them. CDR3 region: CASSESGRGTGELFF. The CDR3 DNA is TGCGCCAGCAGTGAGTCGGGTCGCGGAACCGGGGAGCTGTTTTTT.

This clone appeared a single time. This chain uses TRBV2 with TRBJ1-5, with a weak D call TRBD1 (5 bases). This CDR3 region has 16 residues. Germline V gene sequence: CDR1 SNHLY, CDR2 FYNNEI. The V end was cut by 6 bases, the J end by 6 bases, with 21 bases between. The CDR3 nucleotides read TGTGCCAGCAGCACAAAGGGACTCCTGGGGATTCAGCCCCAGCATTTT. It codes for CASSTKGLLGIQPQHF.

The chain links TRBV5-1 to TRBJ2-3, with 8 bases identical to TRBD1. Germline V gene lookup returns CDR1 SGHRS and CDR2 YFSETQ. V shed 4 bases and J 2 bases; nucleotides not matched to a gene: 6. The CDR3 sequence is 15 residues long. The CDR3 is CASSATGGYTDTQYF. As DNA, the CDR3 is TGCGCCAGCAGCGCCACAGGGGGTTACACAGATACGCAGTATTTT.

The chain is built from TRBV2 and TRBJ1-4; 9 nucleotides line up with TRBD1. Germline V gene lookup returns CDR1 SNHLY and CDR2 FYNNEI. This CDR3 region has 14 residues. V was pared by 6 bases and J by 8 bases, with 7 bases of the junction left unmatched. As DNA, the CDR3 is TGTGCCAGCAGCGAAACAGGGGGCCTGGAAAAACTGTTTTTT. Translated, it gives CASSETGGLEKLFF.

V is TRBV19 and J is TRBJ1-2; TRBD1 might be the D (5 bases). The CDR3 consists of 11 residues. Per the germline V gene, CDR1 is LNHDA and CDR2 is SQIVND (reference sequence). V lost 6 bases, J lost 11 bases, and 13 bases lay in between. The CDR3, as DNA: TGTGCCAGTAGGGTGGACATTCAGTACACCTTC. This sequence encodes CASRVDIQYTF.

The chain carries TRBV5-4 and TRBJ2-1; D possibly corresponds to TRBD1 (6 bases). Germline CDR1 reads SGHNT; CDR2 reads YYREEE (reference sequence). The CDR3 extends over 14 amino acids. Trimming cost V 4 bases and J 10 bases, with 18 bases left between them. CDR3 nucleotides: TGTGCCAGCAGCCCCCGCGACAGGTATGGAGAGCAGTTCTTC. Amino acids: CASSPRDRYGEQFF.

The rearrangement joins TRBV3-1 (or the pseudogene TRBV3-2) to TRBJ2-5, with 8 positions matching TRBD2. CDR1 and CDR2 from the germline V gene are LGHDT and YNNKEL (reference sequence). With 4 bases clipped from V and 5 bases from J, the junction kept 6 bases outside the gene matches. The CDR3 loop spans 14 amino acids. The chain's CDR3 is CASSPRGGLETQYF. CDR3 nucleotide sequence: TGTGCCAGCAGCCCTCGGGGGGGCCTGGAGACCCAGTACTTC.

The V and J genes are TRBV5-1 and TRBJ2-5; D is uncertain. From germline, CDR1 is SGHRS and CDR2 YFSETQ. The V and J ends lost 3 bases and 2 bases respectively, with 8 bases between them. This CDR3 spans 13 amino acids. CDR3 region: CASSSAIQETQYF. DNA of the CDR3: TGCGCCAGCAGCTCAGCGATTCAAGAGACCCAGTACTTC.

The rearrangement joins TRBV25-1 to TRBJ1-4, with D uncertain. CDR3 length equals 15 residues. Between the trimmed V and J ends, which lost 1 base and 5 bases, there was a span of 11 bases. The V gene's germline CDR1 is MGHDK and CDR2 SYGVNS. CDR3 sequence reads: CASSESVGTNEKLFF. Written as DNA, the CDR3 is TGTGCCAGCAGTGAATCGGTGGGCACAAATGAAAAACTGTTTTTT.

This chain joins TRBV7-9 and TRBJ2-1; 7 bases are a match to TRBD1. J lost 6 bases, V lost 1 base, and 18 bases had no gene match. The germline V gene encodes CDR1 SEHNR and CDR2 FQNEAQ (reference sequence). The CDR3 length is 19 residues. The chain's CDR3 is CASSLGFSSTGYEGNEQFF. CDR3 in DNA: TGTGCCAGCAGCTTAGGATTCTCGTCGACAGGGTATGAAGGCAATGAGCAGTTCTTC. Full variable domain (remainder filled in from reference TRBV7-9 and TRBJ2-1): DTGVSQNPRHKITKRGQNVTFRCDPISEHNRLYWYRQTLGQGPEFLTYFQNEAQLEKSRLLSDRFSAERPKGSFSTLEIQRTEQGDSAMYLCASSLGFSSTGYEGNEQFFGPGTRLTVL.